This T cell receptor (beta chain) was observed in a study of cytomegalovirus exposure and HLA in healthy donors. The PCR ran on 60 Vbeta and 13 Jbeta primers. Sequenced by immunoSEQ multiplex PCR; TCRdb stores in-frame clones only, minus some. The sample holds approximately 150,000 clones, about three quarters seen once. This clone showed up just once. V lost 5 bases to trimming and J lost 6 bases; unmatched junction nucleotides: 5. This CDR3 contains 13 residues. CDR1 MNHNS and CDR2 SASEGT come from the germline V gene. The receptor was isolated from a man aged 35 to 55 in good health and CMV-seropositive. The sample consisted of PBMCs. The chain employs TRBV6-1 and TRBJ2-7; 9 bases are shared with TRBD1. CDR3 in DNA: TGTGCCAGCAGTTGGACAGGGGTCGGCGAGCAGTACTTC. Its translation: CASSWTGVGEQYF.